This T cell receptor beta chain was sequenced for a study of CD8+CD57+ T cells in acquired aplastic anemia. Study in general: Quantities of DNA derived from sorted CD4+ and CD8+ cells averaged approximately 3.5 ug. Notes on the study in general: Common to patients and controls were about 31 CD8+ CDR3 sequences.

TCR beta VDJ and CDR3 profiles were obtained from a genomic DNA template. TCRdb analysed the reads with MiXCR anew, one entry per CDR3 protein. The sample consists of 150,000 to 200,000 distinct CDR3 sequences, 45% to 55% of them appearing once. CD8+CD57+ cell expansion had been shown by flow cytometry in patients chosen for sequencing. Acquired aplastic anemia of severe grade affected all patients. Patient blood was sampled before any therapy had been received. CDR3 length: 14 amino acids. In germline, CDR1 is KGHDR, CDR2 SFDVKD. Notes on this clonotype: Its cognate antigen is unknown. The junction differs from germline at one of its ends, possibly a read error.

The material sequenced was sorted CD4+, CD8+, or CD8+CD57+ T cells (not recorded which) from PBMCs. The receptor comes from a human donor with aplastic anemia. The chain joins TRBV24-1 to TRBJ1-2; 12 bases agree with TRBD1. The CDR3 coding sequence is TGTGCCAGCAGTGGGGACAGGGGGCGCGGTGGCTACACCTTC. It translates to CASSGDRGRGGYTF.